The present TCR beta chain was sequenced within a study of T cells expressing NK-cell markers (dated by TCRdb to about 2020). For context, the study as a whole: In sorted CD3+CD56+NKG2C+, CD3+CD56+NKG2C- and CD3+CD56-NKG2C+ T-cell subsets from several donors, TCR beta-chain repertoires were profiled. Of the eight sequenced donors, seven were found to be HCMV-seropositive and one was found to be HCMV-seronegative. Randomly selected healthy volunteers, three men and five women, were used as the eight sequenced donors. Libraries were sequenced as 2 x 150 bp reads on Illumina HiSeq 2000/2500, MiSeq or NextSeq.

HCMV-specific IgG was detected in serum with a commercial ELISA kit to determine HCMV serostatus. Ficoll density gradient centrifugation was used to isolate peripheral blood mononuclear cells from blood. General findings and caveats noted by the study authors: Those dominant clonotypes were again the most abundant among CD3+CD56-NKG2C+ cells in several donors, at roughly 25-65%. It remained unclear whether the expanded NKG2C-expressing T cell clones were specific for HCMV antigens. In six donors, the dominant CD3+CD56+NKG2C+ clonotypes ranked among the top 10 CD8+ clonotypes, making up about 1.0-7.5% of CD8+ T cells.

In the case of this clonotype: There is no known antigen for this receptor.

TCRdb shows the sequencer as Illumina HiSeq 2000. TCR beta cDNA libraries were prepared using 5'RACE template switching, which introduced a universal primer site and unique molecular identifiers. cDNA synthesis was primed from the TCR beta constant segment, followed by two successive PCR amplification steps. In the original analysis: MIGEC was used to demultiplex reads and group reads by UMI, and MiTCR was used to assemble and quantify clonotypes. To exclude erroneous sequences, any TCR cDNA sequence not supported by at least two reads was discarded. The tcR package was used for downstream repertoire analysis, and clonotypes were matched between fractions using CDR3 nucleotide sequence together with V segment. Antigen specificity was annotated against VDJdb with VDJmatch, allowing one amino acid substitution in CDR3. TCRdb reanalyzed the reads, keeping one entry per CDR3 protein sequence and omitting DNA. The V and J calls were not made by the authors but by TCRdb's processing. The sample has 500,000 or so distinct CDR3 sequences on record. The top ten hold approximately 3.6% of the sample.

The material sequenced was blood T cells: a sorted CD56 or NKG2C T cell subset, CD4+ or CD8+ T cells, or bulk PBMC T cells (not recorded which). The receptor comes from a man aged 18-30 years in good health. Donor details come from another sample of the same person, matched by shared clones.

The CDR3 reads CASSSRTGWLTNEKLFF. Recombination joined TRBV12-3 or TRBV12-4 with TRBJ1-4; TCRdb indicates TRBD1, and absent DNA this call remains unverified. There are 17 amino acids in the CDR3, from cysteine to phenylalanine inclusive. The nucleotide record is missing.